These 2 T cell receptor beta chains were all obtained from the same sample, sequenced in a study of CD4+ T cells in melanoma. Profiling relied on immunoSEQ multiplex PCR, and the TCRdb table lists in-frame clones only, not all of them. The sample includes around 110,000 clones, about 90% of them seen just once. The material sequenced was peripheral blood. Receptors originate from a human donor with melanoma.

The chain joins TRBV7-6 to TRBJ1-2; 7 nucleotides match TRBD1. The germline V gene encodes CDR1 SGHVS and CDR2 FNYEAQ. CDR3 size: 14 residues. The junction had 2 bases not matched to a gene; V was cut back by 2 bases and J by 2 bases. This CDR3 is CASSLIGGNYGYTF. CDR3 bases: TGTGCCAGCAGCTTAATAGGGGGCAACTATGGCTACACCTTC.

V usage is TRBV9 and J usage is TRBJ2-3, with 11 positions matching TRBD2. Germline CDR1 reads SGDLS; CDR2 reads YYNGEE. The length of the CDR3 is 19 residues. With 0 bases clipped from V and 0 bases from J, the junction kept 9 bases outside the gene matches. CDR3 in amino acids: CASSVGLAGGLGSTDTQYF. CDR3 bases: TGTGCCAGCAGCGTAGGCCTAGCGGGAGGATTGGGGAGCACAGATACGCAGTATTTT.